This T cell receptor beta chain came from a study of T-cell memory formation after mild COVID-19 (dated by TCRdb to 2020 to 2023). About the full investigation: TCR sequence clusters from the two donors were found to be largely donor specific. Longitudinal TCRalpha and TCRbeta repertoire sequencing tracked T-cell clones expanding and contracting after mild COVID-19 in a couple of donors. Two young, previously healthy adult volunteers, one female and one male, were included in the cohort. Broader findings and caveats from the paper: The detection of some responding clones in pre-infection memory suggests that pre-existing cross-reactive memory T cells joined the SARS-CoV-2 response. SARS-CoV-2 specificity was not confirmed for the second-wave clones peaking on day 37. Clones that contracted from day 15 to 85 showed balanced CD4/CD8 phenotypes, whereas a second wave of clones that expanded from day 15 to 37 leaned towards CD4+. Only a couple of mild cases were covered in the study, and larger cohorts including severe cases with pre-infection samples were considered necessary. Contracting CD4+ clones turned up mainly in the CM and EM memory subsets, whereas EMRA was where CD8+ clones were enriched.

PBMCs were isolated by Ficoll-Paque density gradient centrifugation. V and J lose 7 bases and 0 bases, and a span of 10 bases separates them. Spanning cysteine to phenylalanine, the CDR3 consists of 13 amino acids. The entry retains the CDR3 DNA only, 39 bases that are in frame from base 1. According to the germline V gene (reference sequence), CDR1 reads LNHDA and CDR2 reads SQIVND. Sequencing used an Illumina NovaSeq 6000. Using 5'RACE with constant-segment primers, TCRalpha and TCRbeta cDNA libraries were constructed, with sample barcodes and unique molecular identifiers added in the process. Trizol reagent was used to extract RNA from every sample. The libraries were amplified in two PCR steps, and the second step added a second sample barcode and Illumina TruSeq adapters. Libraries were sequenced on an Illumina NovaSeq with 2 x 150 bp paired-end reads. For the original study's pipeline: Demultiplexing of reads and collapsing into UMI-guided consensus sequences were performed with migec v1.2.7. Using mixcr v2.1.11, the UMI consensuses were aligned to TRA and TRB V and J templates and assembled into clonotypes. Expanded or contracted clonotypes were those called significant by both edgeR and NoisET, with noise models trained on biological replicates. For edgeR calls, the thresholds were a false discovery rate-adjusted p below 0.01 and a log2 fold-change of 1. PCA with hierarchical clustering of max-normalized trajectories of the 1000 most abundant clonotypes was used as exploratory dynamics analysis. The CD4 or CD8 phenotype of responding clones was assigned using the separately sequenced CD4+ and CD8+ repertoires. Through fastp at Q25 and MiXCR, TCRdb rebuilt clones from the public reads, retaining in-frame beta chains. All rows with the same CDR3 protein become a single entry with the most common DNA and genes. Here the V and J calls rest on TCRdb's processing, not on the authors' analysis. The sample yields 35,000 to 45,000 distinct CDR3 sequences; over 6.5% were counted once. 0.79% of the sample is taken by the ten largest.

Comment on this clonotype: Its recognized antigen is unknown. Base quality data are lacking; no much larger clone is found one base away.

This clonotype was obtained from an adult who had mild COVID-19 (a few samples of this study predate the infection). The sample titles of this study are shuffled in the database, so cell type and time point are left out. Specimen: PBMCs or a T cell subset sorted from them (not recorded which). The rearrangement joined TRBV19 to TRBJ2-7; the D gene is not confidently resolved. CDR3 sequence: CASKSASSYEQYF. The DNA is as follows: TGTGCCAGTAAGTCCGCGAGCTCCTACGAGCAGTACTTC.